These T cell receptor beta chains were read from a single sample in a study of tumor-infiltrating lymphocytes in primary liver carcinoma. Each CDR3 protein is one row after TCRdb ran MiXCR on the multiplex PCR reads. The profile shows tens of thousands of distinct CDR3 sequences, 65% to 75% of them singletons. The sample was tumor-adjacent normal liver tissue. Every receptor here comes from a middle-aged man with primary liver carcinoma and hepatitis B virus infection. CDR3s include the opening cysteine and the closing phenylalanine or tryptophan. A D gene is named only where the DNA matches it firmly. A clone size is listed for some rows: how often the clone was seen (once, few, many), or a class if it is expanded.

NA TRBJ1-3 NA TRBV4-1 TGCACCAGCAGCCAAGGTCATCTAATGGGCCAACTCTCTGGAAACACCATATATTTT CTSSQGHLMGQLSGNTIYF
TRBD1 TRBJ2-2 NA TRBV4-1 TGCGCCAGTAGTCTTTCCCTAGGACAGGGGGCACACACCGGGGAGCTGTTTTTT CASSLSLGQGAHTGELFF
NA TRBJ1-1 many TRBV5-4 TGTGCCAGCAGATCCGGGCAGGGGACTATTGAAGCTTTCTTT CASRSGQGTIEAFF
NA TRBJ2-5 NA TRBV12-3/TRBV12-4 TGTGCCAACAGTTTTTCTCCGGGGCTAAAGGAGACCCAGTACTTC CANSFSPGLKETQYF
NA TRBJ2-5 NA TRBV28 TGTGTCAGCAGCACGTCGACAGGTGAGGAGACCCAGTACTTC CVSSTSTGEETQYF
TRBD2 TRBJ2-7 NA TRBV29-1 TGCAGCATTGTTTTAGCGGGAGCATTCTACGAGCAATACTTC CSIVLAGAFYEQYF
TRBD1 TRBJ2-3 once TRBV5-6 TGTGCCAGAAGCTTTTTTACAGGGGATCGGGACACAGATACGCAGTATTTT CARSFFTGDRDTDTQYF
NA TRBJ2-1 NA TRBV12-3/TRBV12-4 TGTGCCAGCAGTTTAGGCTCAGTTGACAATGAGCAGTTCTTC CASSLGSVDNEQFF
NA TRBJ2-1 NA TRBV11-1 TGTGCCCGCAGCCCTGGTGGTCCGAAAGAGCAGTTCTTC CARSPGGPKEQFF
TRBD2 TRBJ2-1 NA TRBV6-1 TGTGCCAGCAGTGCCGTAGGGGGCGGGGGGGGAATAGTAAACGAGCAGTTCTTC CASSAVGGGGGIVNEQFF
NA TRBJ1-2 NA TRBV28 TGTGCCAGCAGTCTCTTACGGGCGGAGTTTAACTATGGCTACACCTTC CASSLLRAEFNYGYTF
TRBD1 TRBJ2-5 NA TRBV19 TGTGCCAGTAAGGACAGGGGGTTTGAGACCCAGTACTTC CASKDRGFETQYF
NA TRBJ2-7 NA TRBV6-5 TGTGTCAGCAGTTATTCGGGGGAGGGGGGCTACGAGCAGTACTTC CVSSYSGEGGYEQYF
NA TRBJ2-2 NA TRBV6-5 TGTGCCAGCCGTTCTCCAGGGGTCTCCGTCACAGAGGAGCTGTTTTTT CASRSPGVSVTEELFF
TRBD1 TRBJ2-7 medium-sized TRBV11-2 TGTGCCAGCAGCCCCCGAACAGGGGGCTTCTACGAGCAGTACTTC CASSPRTGGFYEQYF
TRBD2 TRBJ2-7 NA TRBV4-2 TGTGCCAGCAGCCACGTAGGGCTAGCGGGATCCTACGAGCGGTACTTC CASSHVGLAGSYERYF
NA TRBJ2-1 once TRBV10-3 TGTGCCATCAGCCCGACTATCCAATCCTATAGTGAGCAGTTCTTC CAISPTIQSYSEQFF
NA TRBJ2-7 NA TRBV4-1 TGCGCCATCAGCCATGCGGGGGCGGGTCACAGCTACGAGCAGTACTTC CAISHAGAGHSYEQYF
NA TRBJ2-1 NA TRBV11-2 TGTGCCGGCAGCCTGGGTGTGTGGGGATACTACAATGAGCAGTTCTTC CAGSLGVWGYYNEQFF
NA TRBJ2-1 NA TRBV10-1 TGCGCCAACAGTGGGGAACTTGTAGGACAGTTCTTC CANSGELVGQFF
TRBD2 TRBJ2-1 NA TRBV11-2 TGTGCCAGCAGCTCTGAGGGAGGGAATGAGCAGTCATTC CASSSEGGNEQSF
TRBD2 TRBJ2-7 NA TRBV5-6 TGTGCCAGCAGCTTAGAACTAGCGGAAGTGTACGAGCAGTACTTC CASSLELAEVYEQYF
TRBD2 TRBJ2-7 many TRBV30 TGTGCCTGGAGTTTAAGACTAGCGCTTACCTACGAGCAGTACTTC CAWSLRLALTYEQYF
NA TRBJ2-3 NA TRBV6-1 TGTGCCAGCAGTGATGGGGGAGCTACGCAGTATTTT CASSDGGATQYF
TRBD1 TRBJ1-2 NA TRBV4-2 TGTGCCAGTAGCCGATCGTCCAGGGGGAGGGGCGTGTCCTATGGCTACACCTTC CASSRSSRGRGVSYGYTF
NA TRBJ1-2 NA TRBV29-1 TGCAGCGTTGAGGCGCAGGGGACACATGGCTACACCTTC CSVEAQGTHGYTF
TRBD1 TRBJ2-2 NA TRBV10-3 TGTACCATCGTGGGGACAGAAGCTGGGAACACCGGGGAGCTGTTTTTT CTIVGTEAGNTGELFF
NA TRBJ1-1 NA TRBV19 TGTGCCAGTAGCACAAACGGACAGTGGGCGCAAGCTTTCTTT CASSTNGQWAQAFF
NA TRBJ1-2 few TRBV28 TGTGCTAGCAGCGTTGAAGGGGGACGAATCTATGGCTACACCTTC CASSVEGGRIYGYTF
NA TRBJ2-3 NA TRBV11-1 TGTGCCAGCAGCTCTGGGGGAAGCTCTGTTGGAGCCCGCACGGATAGGCAGTATTTT CASSSGGSSVGARTDRQYF
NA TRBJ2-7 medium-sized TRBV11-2 TGTGCCAGCAGCTTAACCGACGGAGCCTACGAGCAGTACTTC CASSLTDGAYEQYF
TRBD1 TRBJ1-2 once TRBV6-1 TGTGCCAGCAGTGACTCCGGGACAGGGGGCGGCCACACCTTC CASSDSGTGGGHTF
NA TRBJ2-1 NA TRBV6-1 TGTGCCAGTAGTGTCGACAATAGCTCCTACAATGAGCAGTTCTTC CASSVDNSSYNEQFF
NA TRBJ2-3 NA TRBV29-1 TGCAGCGTTGAGGATGCTGTCACGGATACGCAGTATTTT CSVEDAVTDTQYF
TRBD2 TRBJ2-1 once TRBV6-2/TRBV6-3 TGTGTCAGCAGTCGACGACTACTAGCGGACAATGAGCAGTTCTTC CVSSRRLLADNEQFF
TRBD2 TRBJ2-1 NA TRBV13 TGTGGCAGCAGAGACGACGGTCGGGGGGATGAGCAGTTCTTC CGSRDDGRGDEQFF
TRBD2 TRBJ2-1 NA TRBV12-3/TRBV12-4 TGTGTCAGCAGTTCCTTACTAGCGGTAACCAATGAGCAGTTCTTC CVSSSLLAVTNEQFF
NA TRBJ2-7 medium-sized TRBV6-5 TGTGCCAGCAGTTACTCGCTCAGGGGAAACGAGCAGTACTTC CASSYSLRGNEQYF
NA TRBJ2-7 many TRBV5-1 TGCGCCAGCAGCTTGGGTGTCAACTCCTACGAGCAGTACTTC CASSLGVNSYEQYF
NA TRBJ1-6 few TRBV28 TGTGCCAGCAGCTCAACAGGCTATAATTCACCCCTCCACTTT CASSSTGYNSPLHF
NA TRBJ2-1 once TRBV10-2 TGCGCCAGCTCGGGGGCCATCAATGAGCAGTTCTTC CASSGAINEQFF
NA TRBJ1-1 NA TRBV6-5 TGTGCCAGCAGTGACGTGGGCAGGGTGAGCACTGAAGCTTTCTTT CASSDVGRVSTEAFF
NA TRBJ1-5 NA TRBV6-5 TGTGCCAGCAGTGAAGACGGTCGTGGTCAACCCCGGCATTTT CASSEDGRGQPRHF
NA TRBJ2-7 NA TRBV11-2 TGTGCCAGCAGCTCTAACAGGAACACCTACAAGCAGTACTTC CASSSNRNTYKQYF
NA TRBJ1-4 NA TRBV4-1 TGCGCCAGCAGCCAGGGTGACAATACCGAAAAACTGCTTTTT CASSQGDNTEKLLF
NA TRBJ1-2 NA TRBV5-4 TGTGACAGCAGCCTAACCTCTGGGGGAAGTTATGGCTACACCTTC CDSSLTSGGSYGYTF
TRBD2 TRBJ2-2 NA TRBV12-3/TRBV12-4 TGTGCCACCAGAGCCGGGACTAGTCAAGTCGGGGAGCTGTTTTTT CATRAGTSQVGELFF